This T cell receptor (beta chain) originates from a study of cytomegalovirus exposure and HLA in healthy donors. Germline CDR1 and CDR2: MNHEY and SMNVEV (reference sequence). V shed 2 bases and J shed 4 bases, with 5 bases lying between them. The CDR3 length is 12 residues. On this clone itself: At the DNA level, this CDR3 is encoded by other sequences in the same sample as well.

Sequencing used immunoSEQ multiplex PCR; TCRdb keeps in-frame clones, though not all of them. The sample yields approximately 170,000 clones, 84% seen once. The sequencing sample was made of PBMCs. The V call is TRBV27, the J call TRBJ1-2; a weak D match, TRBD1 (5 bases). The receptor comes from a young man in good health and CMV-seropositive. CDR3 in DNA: TGTGCCAGCAGTTTACAGGGCTATGGCTACACCTTC. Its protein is CASSLQGYGYTF.